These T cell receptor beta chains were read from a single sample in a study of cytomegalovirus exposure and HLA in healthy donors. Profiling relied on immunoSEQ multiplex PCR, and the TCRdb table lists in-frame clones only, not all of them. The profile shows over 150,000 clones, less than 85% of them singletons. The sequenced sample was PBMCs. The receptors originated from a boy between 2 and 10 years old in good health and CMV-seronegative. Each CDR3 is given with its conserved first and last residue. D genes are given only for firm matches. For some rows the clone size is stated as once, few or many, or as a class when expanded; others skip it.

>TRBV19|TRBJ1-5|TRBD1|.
TGTGCCAGTAGTGGATGGGACAGGGTGGCTCAGCCCCAGCATTTT
CASSGWDRVAQPQHF
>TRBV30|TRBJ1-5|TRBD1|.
TGTGCCTGGAAGGGGGACAGGGGGGTAGCCCAGCATTTT
CAWKGDRGVAQHF
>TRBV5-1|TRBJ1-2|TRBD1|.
TGCGCCAGCAGGTGGGACAGCGTTAACTATGGCTACACCTTC
CASRWDSVNYGYTF
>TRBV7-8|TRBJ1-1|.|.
TGTGCCAGCAGCTTCAGGGTCAACACTGAAGCTTTCTTT
CASSFRVNTEAFF
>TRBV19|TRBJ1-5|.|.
TGTGCCAGTAGTATTGGGGCGGGAAACAATCAGCCCCAGCATTTT
CASSIGAGNNQPQHF
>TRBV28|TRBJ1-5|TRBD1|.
TGTGCCAGTGAGTTGGGACAGCGCAATCAGCCCCAGCATTTT
CASELGQRNQPQHF
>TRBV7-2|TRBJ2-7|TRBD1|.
TGTGCCAGCAGCTCTCCCCCCGGGACAGGGAGAGTCTACGAGCAGTACTTC
CASSSPPGTGRVYEQYF
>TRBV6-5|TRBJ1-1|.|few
TGTGCCAGCAGTTACAGCGCATACACTGAAGCTTTCTTT
CASSYSAYTEAFF
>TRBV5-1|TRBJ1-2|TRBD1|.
TGCGCCAGCAGCTTGGTACTATCCGGGACAGGGTATCGTTGGTATGGCTACACCTTC
CASSLVLSGTGYRWYGYTF
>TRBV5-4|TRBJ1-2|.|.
TGTGCCAGCAGCTTGGCTGACAGTAACTATGGCTACACCTTC
CASSLADSNYGYTF
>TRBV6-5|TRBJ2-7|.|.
TGTGCCAGCAGTTACTCGTACAGGACAGAGAGCTACGAGCAGTACTTC
CASSYSYRTESYEQYF
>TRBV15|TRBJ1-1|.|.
TGTGCCACCAGCAGAGATCGGGTCGAAGCTTTCTTT
CATSRDRVEAFF
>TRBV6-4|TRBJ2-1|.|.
TGTGCCAGCAGTGACTCGGCCGGTAGCTTGCAGTTCTTC
CASSDSAGSLQFF
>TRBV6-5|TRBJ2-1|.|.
TGTGCCAGCAGTTATGCGGCGAGCTCCTACAATGAGCAGTTCTTC
CASSYAASSYNEQFF
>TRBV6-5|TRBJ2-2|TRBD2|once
TGTGCCAGCAGGGAACTAGCGGGGGGGCCCGGGGAGCTGTTTTTT
CASRELAGGPGELFF
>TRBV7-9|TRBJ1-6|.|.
TGTGCCAGCAGCTTATCCCGGGAATTCTATAATTCACCCCTCCACTTT
CASSLSREFYNSPLHF
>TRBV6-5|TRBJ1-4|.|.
TGTGCCAGCTCCGGGGGAGGAAGTGAAAAACTGTTTTTT
CASSGGGSEKLFF
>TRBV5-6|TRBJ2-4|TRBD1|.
TGTGCCAGCAACACCGGGACAGGGGCAAACATTCAGTACTTC
CASNTGTGANIQYF
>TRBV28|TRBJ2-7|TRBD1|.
TGTGCCAGCAGCTCCGGGACAGGGGTTTCCGAGCAGTACTTC
CASSSGTGVSEQYF
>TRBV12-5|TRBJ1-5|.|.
TGTGCTAGTGCCCTATCGCCACCATGGGGGCAGGGGACCTATAGCAATCAGCCCCAGCATTTT
CASALSPPWGQGTYSNQPQHF
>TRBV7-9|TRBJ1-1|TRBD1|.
TGTGCCAGCAGCCAAGACAGGGGCGACACTGAAGCTTTCTTT
CASSQDRGDTEAFF
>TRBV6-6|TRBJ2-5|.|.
TGTGCCAGCAGCATGCCGGGACACAGTGAGACCCAGTACTTC
CASSMPGHSETQYF
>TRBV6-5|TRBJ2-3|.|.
TGTGCCAGCAGACCCGGGACATCGAGCACAGATACGCAGTATTTT
CASRPGTSSTDTQYF
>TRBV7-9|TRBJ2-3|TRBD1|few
TGTGCCAGCAGCTTAGGGACGGGACAGGGAACAGATACGCAGTATTTT
CASSLGTGQGTDTQYF
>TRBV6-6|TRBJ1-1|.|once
TGTGCCAGCAGTCCAGGGATCACTGAAGCTTTCTTT
CASSPGITEAFF
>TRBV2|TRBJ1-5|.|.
TGTGCCAGCAGTGGGCAGGGAGGGCGACAGCCCCAGCATTTT
CASSGQGGRQPQHF
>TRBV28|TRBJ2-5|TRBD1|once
TGTGCCAGCAGTCTCGGATGGAGAGACGGGACAGCTCGGGAGACCCAGTACTTC
CASSLGWRDGTARETQYF
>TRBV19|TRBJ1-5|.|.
TGTGCCAGTAGTATCGCGGGGGTACGCAATCAGCCCCAGCATTTT
CASSIAGVRNQPQHF
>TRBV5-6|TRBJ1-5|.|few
TGTGCCAGCAGCTTCTCAGGGTACAATCAGCCCCAGCATTTT
CASSFSGYNQPQHF
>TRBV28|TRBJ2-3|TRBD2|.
TGTGCCAGCAGCTTCCAAGGGGTAGCGGGGTATAGCACAGATACGCAGTATTTT
CASSFQGVAGYSTDTQYF
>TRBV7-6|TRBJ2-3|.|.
TGTGCCAGCAGCGCCTCACCGACTCGGTCAGATACGCAGTATTTT
CASSASPTRSDTQYF
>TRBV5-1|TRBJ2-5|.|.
TGCGCCAGCAGCTTGGTGCCTAGTGGGGGGAAGACCCAGTACTTC
CASSLVPSGGKTQYF
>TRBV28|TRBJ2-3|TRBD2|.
TGTGCCAGCATTCCCTGGGCTAGCGGGAGCACAGATACGCAGTATTTT
CASIPWASGSTDTQYF
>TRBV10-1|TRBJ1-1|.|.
TGCGCCAGCAGCAGGGTTAAAAGGACTGAAGCTTTCTTT
CASSRVKRTEAFF
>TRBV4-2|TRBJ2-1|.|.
TGTGCCAGCAGCCAAGCCTCCAACTTAGGGGTGGACAATGAGCAGTTCTTC
CASSQASNLGVDNEQFF
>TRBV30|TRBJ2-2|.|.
TGTGCCTGGAGTGTACTTGGTCCCGGGGAGCTGTTTTTT
CAWSVLGPGELFF
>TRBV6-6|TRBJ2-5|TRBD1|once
TGTGCCAGCAGTTACTCTGGGACAGGGGGGGAGACCCAGTACTTC
CASSYSGTGGETQYF
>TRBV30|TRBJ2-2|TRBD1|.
TGTGCCTGGAGTGGGGGGACAGTGGACACCGGGGAGCTGTTTTTT
CAWSGGTVDTGELFF
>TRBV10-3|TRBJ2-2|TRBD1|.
TGTGCCATTGAGGCGACGAGGGGACAGAACGGGGAGCTGTTTTTT
CAIEATRGQNGELFF
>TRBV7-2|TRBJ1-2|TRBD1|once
TGTGCCAGCAGCTCCAGGACAGGGCCTAACTATGGCTACACCTTC
CASSSRTGPNYGYTF
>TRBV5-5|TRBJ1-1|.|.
TGTGCCAGCAGCTTGGGTGCGGGGCGGAACACTGAAGCTTTCTTT
CASSLGAGRNTEAFF
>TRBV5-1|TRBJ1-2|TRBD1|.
TGCGCCAGCAGCTTGGGGGACAGGGGTAATGGCTACACCTTC
CASSLGDRGNGYTF
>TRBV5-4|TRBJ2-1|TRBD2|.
TGTGCCAGCAGCTCAACTAGCGGGAGGACCTACAATGAGCAGTTCTTC
CASSSTSGRTYNEQFF
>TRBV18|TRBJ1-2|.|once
TGTGCCAGCTCACCCGATGGGGGCCGTGGCTACACCTTC
CASSPDGGRGYTF
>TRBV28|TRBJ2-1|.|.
TGTGCCAGCAGTTTATCCTTGGGCCGGAACAATGAGCAGTTCTTC
CASSLSLGRNNEQFF
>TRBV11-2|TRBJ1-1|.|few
TGTGCCAGCAGCTTAGATTTTGCGGGTGGCACTGAAGCTTTCTTT
CASSLDFAGGTEAFF
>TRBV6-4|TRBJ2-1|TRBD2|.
TGTGCCAGCAGTGACTCATTAGCGGGAGGGCACGAGCAGTTCTTC
CASSDSLAGGHEQFF
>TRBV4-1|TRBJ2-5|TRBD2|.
TGCGCCAGCAGCCAAGGAACAGGAGCGGGGGGGCAAGAGACCCAGTACTTC
CASSQGTGAGGQETQYF
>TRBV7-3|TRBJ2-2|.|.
TGTGCCAGCAGCTTAATGGCGGGCGGGGAGCTGTTTTTT
CASSLMAGGELFF
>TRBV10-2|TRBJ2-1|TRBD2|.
TGCGCCAGCAGGGAGCGGGAGTGGTACTACAATGAGCAGTTCTTC
CASREREWYYNEQFF
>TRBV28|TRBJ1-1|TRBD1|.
TGTGCCAGCAGTTTGATTCCGGGACAGGGGGCAGGGAACACTGAAGCTTTCTTT
CASSLIPGQGAGNTEAFF
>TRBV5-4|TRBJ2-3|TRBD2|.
TGTGCCAGCAGCTCTAGCGGGGGGCGCACAGATACGCAGTATTTT
CASSSSGGRTDTQYF